The 11 T cell receptor beta chains below come from one sample, sequenced in a study of immune characterization of retroperitoneal liposarcoma. MiXCR, applied by TCRdb to the PCR reads, yields one record per CDR3 protein. The repertoire consists of roughly 7,300 distinct CDR3 sequences, with just under 30% occurring once and the leading ten covering over 12%. The sequenced material came from blood. The receptors come from a male donor with retroperitoneal liposarcoma.

Concerning this clonotype: The junction and the germline gene differ at one end; a read error may be behind it. The rearrangement joins TRBV7-6 to TRBJ2-1; 16 positions agree with TRBD2. The germline CDR1 and CDR2 sequences are SGHVS and FNYEAQ. CDR3 length equals 15 residues. The DNA of the CDR3 is TGTGCTAGCAGCTTAGGGACTAGCGGGGGGGATGAGCAGTTCTTC. Its protein product is CASSLGTSGGDEQFF.

The V gene is TRBV3-1, the J gene TRBJ2-3; the match to TRBD1 covers 8 bases. V was clipped by 3 bases and J by 0 bases; unmatched bases: 5. Germline assignment: CDR1 LGHDT and CDR2 YNNKEL (reference sequence). The CDR3 loop spans 16 amino acids. CDR3 amino acids: CASSHRTGSSTDTQYF. The CDR3 DNA follows: TGTGCCAGCAGCCACCGGACAGGGTCTAGCACAGATACGCAGTATTTT.

This clonotype appeared many times. This chain uses TRBV4-1 with TRBJ2-3, with 9 bases matching TRBD2. This CDR3 comprises 16 residues. CDR1 is MGHRA and CDR2 is YSYEKL in the germline V gene. After removal of 0 bases from V and 0 bases from J, the junction contained 1 base not matched to a gene. CDR3 sequence (DNA): TGCGCCAGCAGCCAAGATACTAGCGGGAGCACAGATACGCAGTATTTT. The encoded protein is CASSQDTSGSTDTQYF.

This chain uses TRBV6-6 with TRBJ2-2, with TRBD2 identical over 7 bases. The V and J ends lost 4 bases and 1 base, in that order; junction bases with no gene match: 12. The CDR3 is 18 amino acids. Per the germline V gene, CDR1 is MNHNY and CDR2 is SVGAGI (reference sequence). The CDR3 loop is CASSLKAGLGENTGELFF. CDR3 sequence (DNA): TGTGCCAGCAGTTTGAAAGCCGGACTAGGAGAGAACACCGGGGAGCTGTTTTTT.

Note on this clonotype: Without the conserved terminal phenylalanine or tryptophan, this CDR3 likely stems from a read error. The chain recombines TRBV18 with TRBJ2-5, with 7 bases lining up with TRBD2. With 3 bases clipped from V and 5 bases from J, the junction kept 9 bases outside the gene matches. In germline, CDR1 is KGHSH, CDR2 LQKENI. The CDR3 spans 15 residues. This CDR3 is CASSPQMGGQETQYL. The CDR3 DNA reads TGTGCCAGCTCACCCCAAATGGGAGGGCAGGAGACCCAGTACTTA.

V gene TRBV3-1 combines with J gene TRBJ2-1; either TRBD1 or TRBD2 may supply D (5 bases each). TRBJ2-7 matches the DNA end more closely, so the J call is doubtful. This CDR3 comprises 15 residues. Germline CDR1 reads LGHDT; CDR2 reads YNNKEL (reference sequence). CDR3 loop: CASSQDDLGAYEQYF. The CDR3, as DNA: TGTGCCAGCAGCCAAGATGACCTGGGGGCCTACGAGCAGTACTTC.

There are a few counts of this clonotype. The V and J genes are TRBV11-2 and TRBJ2-1, with D unresolved. The CDR3 loop spans 13 amino acids. V lost 1 base and J lost 6, with 7 bases in between. In germline, CDR1 is SGHAT, CDR2 FQNNGV. CDR3 amino acids: CASSLGVLNEQFF. CDR3 DNA sequence: TGTGCCAGCAGCTTAGGGGTTCTCAATGAGCAGTTCTTC.

This clonotype was recorded at least ten times. The chain carries TRBV6-4 and TRBJ2-4; possible D gene TRBD2, 6 bases. The CDR3 contains 17 residues. V was trimmed by 5 bases and J by 0 bases, leaving 17 bases between them. CDR1 MRHNA and CDR2 SNTAGT come from the germline V gene. CDR3 residues: CASSFTRDSRAKNIQYF. The CDR3 bases are TGTGCCAGCAGTTTCACCCGGGACTCTCGAGCCAAAAACATTCAGTACTTC.

The CDR3 DNA reads as TGTGCCAGCAGTGATAATGGATACAATGAGCAGTTCTTC. Amino acids: CASSDNGYNEQFF. The rearrangement uses TRBV6-1 and TRBJ2-1, with D unclear. There are 13 residues in the CDR3. Trimming stripped 3 bases from V and 4 bases from J, with 7 bases between. Per germline, CDR1 MNHNS and CDR2 SASEGT.

This clonotype turned up a few times. V is TRBV12-3 or TRBV12-4 and J is TRBJ1-2; 9 bases fit TRBD1. The CDR3 loop spans 18 amino acids. The trim removed 4 bases at V and 6 bases at J, leaving 18 bases unmatched. CDR3 DNA: TGTGCCAGCAGTTACCAGGTAGGGACAGGGCGTCGGATCCATGGCTACACCTTC. Its translation is CASSYQVGTGRRIHGYTF.

This chain connects TRBV12-3 or TRBV12-4 to TRBJ2-1; 12 positions agree with TRBD2. The V gene end was trimmed by 6 bases and the J gene end by 9 bases; junction bases not matched to a gene: 15. There are 17 residues in the CDR3. CDR3 sequence: CASSQGVGLAGLGEQFF. CDR3 nucleotide sequence: TGTGCCAGCAGCCAGGGTGTGGGACTAGCGGGTTTAGGTGAGCAGTTCTTC.